This entry concerns a single T cell receptor beta chain. The data were obtained in a study of blood T cell repertoires in COVID-19. Study-level background: Acute and convalescent COVID-19 samples came from the United States, Italy and Spain. The analysed material was cDNA or gDNA that came from T cells, B-cell-depleted T cells, or PBMCs.

Deletions cut 6 bases from V and 6 bases from J, with 18 bases between. CDR3 length: 16 residues. Germline V gene data show CDR1 as LNHDA and CDR2 as SQIVND (reference sequence). Per the study methods: Scientists estimated how many nucleated cells there were by amplifying reference gene primers. Libraries were prepared by immunoSEQ multiplex PCR; TCRdb keeps only in-frame clonotypes and omits some of them. V, J and clone size reflect that table, while D and trimming were determined from the DNA. The sample contains 200,000 to 250,000 clones, 75% to 85% of which appear only once. The rearrangement links TRBV19 to TRBJ1-6; a weak D match, TRBD1 (6 bases). Sample: peripheral blood. This TCR was sampled from a human donor in a cohort sampled during active COVID-19. DNA for the CDR3: TGTGCCAGTAGCAGCAGCGGGGGGGCGCGTAATTCACCCCTCCACTTT. It is translated as CASSSSGGARNSPLHF. Using reference TRBV19 and TRBJ1-6 for the parts outside the CDR3, the full variable domain is DGGITQSPKYLFRKEGQNVTLSCEQNLNHDAMYWYRQDPGQGLRLIYYSQIVNDFQKGDIAEGYSVSREKKESFPLTVTSAQKNPTAFYLCASSSSGGARNSPLHFGNGTRLTVT.